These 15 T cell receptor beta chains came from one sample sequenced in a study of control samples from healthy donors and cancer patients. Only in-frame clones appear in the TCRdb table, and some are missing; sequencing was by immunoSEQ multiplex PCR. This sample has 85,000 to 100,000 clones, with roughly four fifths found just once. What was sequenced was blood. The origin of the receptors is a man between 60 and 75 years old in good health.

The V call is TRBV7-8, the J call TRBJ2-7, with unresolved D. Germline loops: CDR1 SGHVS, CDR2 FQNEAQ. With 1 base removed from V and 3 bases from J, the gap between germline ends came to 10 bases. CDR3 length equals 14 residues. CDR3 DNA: TGTGCCAGCAGCTTAGTCGCCAGTAGCTACGAGCAGTACTTC. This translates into CASSLVASSYEQYF. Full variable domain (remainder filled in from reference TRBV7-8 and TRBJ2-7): GAGVSQSPRYKVAKRGQDVALRCDPISGHVSLFWYQQALGQGPEFLTYFQNEAQLDKSGLPSDRFFAERPEGSVSTLKIQRTQQEDSAVYLCASSLVASSYEQYFGPGTRLTVT.

This CDR3 reads CASSYARDTSPQHF. Written as DNA, the CDR3 is TGTGCCAGCAGTTACGCGCGGGACACCAGTCCCCAGCATTTT. This chain joins TRBV6-5 and TRBJ1-5; a weak D match, TRBD1 (6 bases). CDR1 is MNHEY and CDR2 is SVGAGI in the germline V gene. With 2 bases removed from V and 10 bases from J, the gap between germline ends came to 15 bases. CDR3 size: 14 residues.

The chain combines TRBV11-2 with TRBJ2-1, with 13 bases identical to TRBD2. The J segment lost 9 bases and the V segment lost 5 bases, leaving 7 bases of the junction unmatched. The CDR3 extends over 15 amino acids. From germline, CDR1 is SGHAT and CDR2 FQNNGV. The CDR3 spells CASSLSGTSGTEQFF. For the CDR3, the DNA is TGTGCCAGCAGCCTCTCCGGGACTAGCGGGACTGAGCAGTTCTTC.

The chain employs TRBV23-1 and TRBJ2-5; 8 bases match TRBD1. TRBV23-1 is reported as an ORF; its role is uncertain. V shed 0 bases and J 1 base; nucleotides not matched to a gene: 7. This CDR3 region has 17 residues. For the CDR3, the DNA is TGCGCCAGCAGTCAATCCCCAGGGGGCACCCTCCAAGAGACCCAGTACTTC. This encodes CASSQSPGGTLQETQYF.

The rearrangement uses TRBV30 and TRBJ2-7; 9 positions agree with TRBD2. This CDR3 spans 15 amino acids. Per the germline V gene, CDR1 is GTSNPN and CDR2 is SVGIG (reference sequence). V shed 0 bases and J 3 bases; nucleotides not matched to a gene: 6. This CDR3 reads CAWSVASGEYYEQYF. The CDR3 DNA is TGTGCCTGGAGTGTGGCTAGCGGGGAATACTACGAGCAGTACTTC. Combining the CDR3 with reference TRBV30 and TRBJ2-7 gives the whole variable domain SQTIHQWPATLVQPVGSPLSLECTVEGTSNPNLYWYRQAAGRGLQLLFYSVGIGQISSEVPQNLSASRPQDRQFILSSKKLLLSDSGFYLCAWSVASGEYYEQYFGPGTRLTVT.

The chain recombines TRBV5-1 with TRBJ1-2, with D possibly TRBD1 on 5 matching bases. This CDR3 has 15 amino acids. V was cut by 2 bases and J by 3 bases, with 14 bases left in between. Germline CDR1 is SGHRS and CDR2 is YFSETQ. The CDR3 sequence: CASSFSQMTDYGYTF. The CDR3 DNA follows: TGCGCCAGCAGCTTTTCCCAAATGACAGACTATGGCTACACCTTC.

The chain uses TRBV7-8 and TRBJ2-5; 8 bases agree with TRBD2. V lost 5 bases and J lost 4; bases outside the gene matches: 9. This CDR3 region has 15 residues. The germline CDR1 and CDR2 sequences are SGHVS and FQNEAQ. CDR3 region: CASSLGGLGRETQYF. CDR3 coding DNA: TGTGCCAGCAGCCTAGGGGGACTAGGGCGAGAGACCCAGTACTTC.

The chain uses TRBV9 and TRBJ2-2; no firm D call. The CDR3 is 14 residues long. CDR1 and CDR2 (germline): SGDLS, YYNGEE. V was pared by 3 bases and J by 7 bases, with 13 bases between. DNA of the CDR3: TGTGCCAGCAGCGGAGCCCTGGGTGTCGGGGAGCTGTTTTTT. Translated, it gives CASSGALGVGELFF.

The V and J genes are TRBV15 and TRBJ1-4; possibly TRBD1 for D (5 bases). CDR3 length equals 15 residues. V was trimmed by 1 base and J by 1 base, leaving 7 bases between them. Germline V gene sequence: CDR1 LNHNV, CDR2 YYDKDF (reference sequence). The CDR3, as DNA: TGTGCCACCAGCAGAGTCGGGGGAACTAATGAAAAACTGTTTTTT. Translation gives CATSRVGGTNEKLFF.

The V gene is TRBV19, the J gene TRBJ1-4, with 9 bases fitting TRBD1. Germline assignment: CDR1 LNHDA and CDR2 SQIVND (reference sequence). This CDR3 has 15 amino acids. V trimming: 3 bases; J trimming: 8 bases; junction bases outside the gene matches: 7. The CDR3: CASSILGQGIEKLFF. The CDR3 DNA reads TGTGCCAGTAGTATCTTGGGACAGGGAATCGAAAAACTGTTTTTT.

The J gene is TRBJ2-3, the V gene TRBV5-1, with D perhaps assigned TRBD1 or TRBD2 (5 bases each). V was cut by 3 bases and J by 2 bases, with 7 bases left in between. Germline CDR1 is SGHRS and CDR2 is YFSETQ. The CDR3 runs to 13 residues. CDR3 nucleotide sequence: TGCGCCAGCAGCTCGGGACCCACAGATACGCAGTATTTT. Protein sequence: CASSSGPTDTQYF.

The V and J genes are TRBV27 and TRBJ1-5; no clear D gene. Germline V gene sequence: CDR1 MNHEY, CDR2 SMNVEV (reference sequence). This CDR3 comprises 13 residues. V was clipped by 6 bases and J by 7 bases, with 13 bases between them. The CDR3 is CASRLGREQPQHF. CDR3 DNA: TGTGCCAGCAGGTTAGGACGGGAGCAGCCCCAGCATTTT.

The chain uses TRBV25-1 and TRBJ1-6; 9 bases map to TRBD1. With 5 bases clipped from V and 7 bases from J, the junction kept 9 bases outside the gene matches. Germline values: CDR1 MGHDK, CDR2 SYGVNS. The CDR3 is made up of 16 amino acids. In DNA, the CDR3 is TGTGCCAGCAGTAAGTTCGGACAGGGGACAAATTCACCCCTCCACTTT. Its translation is CASSKFGQGTNSPLHF.

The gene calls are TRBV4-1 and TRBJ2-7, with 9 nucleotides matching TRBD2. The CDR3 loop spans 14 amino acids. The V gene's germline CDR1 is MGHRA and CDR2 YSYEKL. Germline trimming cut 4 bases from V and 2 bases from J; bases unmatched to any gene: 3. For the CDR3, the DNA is TGCGCCAGCAGCCTCGGGACTAGCACCTACGAGCAGTACTTC. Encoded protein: CASSLGTSTYEQYF.

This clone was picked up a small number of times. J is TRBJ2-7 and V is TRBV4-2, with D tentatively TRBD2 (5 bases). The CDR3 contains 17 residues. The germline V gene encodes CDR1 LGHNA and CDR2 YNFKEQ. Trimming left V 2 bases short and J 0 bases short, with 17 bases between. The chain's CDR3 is CASSQLPPGISSYEQYF. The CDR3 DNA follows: TGTGCCAGCAGCCAACTCCCTCCGGGGATCAGCTCCTACGAGCAGTACTTC.